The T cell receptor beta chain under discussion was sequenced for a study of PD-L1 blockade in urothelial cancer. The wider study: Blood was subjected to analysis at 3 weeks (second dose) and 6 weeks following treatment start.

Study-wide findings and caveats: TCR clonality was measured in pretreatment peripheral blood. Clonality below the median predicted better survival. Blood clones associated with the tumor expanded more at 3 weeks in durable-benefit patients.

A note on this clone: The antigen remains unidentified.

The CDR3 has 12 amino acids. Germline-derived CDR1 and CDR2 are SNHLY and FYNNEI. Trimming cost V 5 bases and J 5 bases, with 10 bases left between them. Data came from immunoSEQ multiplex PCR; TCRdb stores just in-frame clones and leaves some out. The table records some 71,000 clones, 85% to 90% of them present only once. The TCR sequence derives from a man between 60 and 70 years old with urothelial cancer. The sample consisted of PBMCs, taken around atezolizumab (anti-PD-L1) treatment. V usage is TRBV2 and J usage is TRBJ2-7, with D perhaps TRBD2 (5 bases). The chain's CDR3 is CASSRGWDEQYF. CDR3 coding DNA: TGTGCCAGCAGTAGAGGGTGGGACGAGCAGTACTTC. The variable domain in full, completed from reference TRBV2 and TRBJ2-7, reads EPEVTQTPSHQVTQMGQEVILRCVPISNHLYFYWYRQILGQKVEFLVSFYNNEISEKSEIFDDQFSVERPDGSNFTLKIRSTKLEDSAMYFCASSRGWDEQYFGPGTRLTVT.